A selection of T cell receptor beta chains follows, all from one sample in a study of cytomegalovirus exposure and HLA in healthy donors. Clones were sequenced by immunoSEQ multiplex PCR, and TCRdb holds only the in-frame ones, with some missing. The sample carries some 160,000 clones, 84% recorded once. Sequencing was performed on PBMCs. The receptors come from a middle-aged man in good health and CMV-seropositive. Both conserved end residues are part of each CDR3. D genes are given only for firm matches. Clone size is given for some rows only: seen once, a few or many times, or a class if the clone is expanded.

>TRBD2|TRBJ2-7|TRBV10-3|-
TGTGCCACCCACGGGGAGGGGTCATACGAGCAGTACTTC
CATHGEGSYEQYF
>-|TRBJ1-5|TRBV11-2|-
TGTGCCAGCAGCCTTTCTTCTTCCCAGGGATACAATCAGCCCCAGCATTTT
CASSLSSSQGYNQPQHF
>-|TRBJ1-1|TRBV7-9|-
TGTGCCAGCAGCTTATTTTGGGGCAGGGACTCATCTGAAGCTTTCTTT
CASSLFWGRDSSEAFF
>-|TRBJ1-2|TRBV2|-
TGTGCCAGCAGTGCAGGGGAAGTATATGGCTACACCTTC
CASSAGEVYGYTF
>-|TRBJ1-3|TRBV5-4|once
TGTGCCAGTGGAGGCATCACGGGCTCTGGAAACACCATATATTTT
CASGGITGSGNTIYF
>TRBD1|TRBJ2-2|TRBV2|-
TGTGCCAGCAGGAAAGACAGGGGTCGCACCGGGGAGCTGTTTTTT
CASRKDRGRTGELFF
>TRBD1|TRBJ1-2|TRBV5-4|-
TGTGCCAGCAGCTTGCCGGGACAGGGCAGGTATGGCTACACCTTC
CASSLPGQGRYGYTF
>-|TRBJ1-6|TRBV10-3|-
TGTGCCATCAATCTGGGGGGGCCGGGCTCACCCCTCCACTTT
CAINLGGPGSPLHF
>-|TRBJ1-1|TRBV19|once
TGTGCCAGTATTCCAAATCCGGGACAAATGAACACTGAAGCTTTCTTT
CASIPNPGQMNTEAFF
>-|TRBJ1-6|TRBV19|few
TGTGCCAGTATGAGCAGGGGCAAATCACCCCTCCACTTT
CASMSRGKSPLHF
>-|TRBJ2-5|TRBV11-3|-
TGTGCCAGCAGCTTAGCATCCACAGGTGGAGAGACCCAGTACTTC
CASSLASTGGETQYF
>-|TRBJ1-2|TRBV7-9|-
TGTTCCAGCCGACCCCAACTCGGACAGACGATTACCTATGGCTACACCTTC
CSSRPQLGQTITYGYTF
>-|TRBJ1-2|TRBV2|-
TGTGCCAGCAGTGAATTGGGGGGGATGAGCTATGGCTACACCTTC
CASSELGGMSYGYTF
>TRBD1|TRBJ1-5|TRBV6-5|-
TGTGCCAGCAGTCCCCGGACAGGGAGGGGGGAGCATTTT
CASSPRTGRGEHF
>-|TRBJ2-2|TRBV27|-
TGTGCCAGCAGTTTAAGGGGGGACAGAACGGGGGGGACCGGGGAGCTGTTTTTT
CASSLRGDRTGGTGELFF
>-|TRBJ2-3|TRBV7-2|-
TGTGCCAGCAGCACCACCTCCGGGAAGGAGCAGTATTTT
CASSTTSGKEQYF
>TRBD1|TRBJ1-1|TRBV7-3|-
TGTGCCAGCAGCCTAGGGGGCGCGAATGAAGCTTTCTTT
CASSLGGANEAFF
>TRBD1|TRBJ1-2|TRBV6-1|-
TGTGCCAGCAGTATAGGACAGGGAGACTATGGCTACACCTTC
CASSIGQGDYGYTF
>TRBD2|TRBJ2-3|TRBV5-1|-
TGCGCCAGCAGCATCGGGCAGGGAGGGAATACGCAGTATTTT
CASSIGQGGNTQYF
>-|TRBJ1-5|TRBV18|-
TGTGCCAGCTCACCACAGTACAGCCGCAATCAGCCCCAGCATTTT
CASSPQYSRNQPQHF
>-|TRBJ1-4|TRBV29-1|-
TGCAGCGTCAACTGGGAGGAAAAACTGTTTTTT
CSVNWEEKLFF
>TRBD1|TRBJ1-2|TRBV19|-
TGTGCCAGTAGATCGGGACAGGGTCTGGATGGCTACACCTTC
CASRSGQGLDGYTF
>-|TRBJ1-1|TRBV7-8|-
TGTGCCAGCAGCTTAGAGTACCCACCCGGGGCTGAAGCTTTCTTT
CASSLEYPPGAEAFF
>-|TRBJ1-1|TRBV10-2|-
TGCGCCAGCAATGCACAGGGGAACACTGAAGCTTTCTTT
CASNAQGNTEAFF
>TRBD1|TRBJ1-2|TRBV7-8|few
TGTGCCAGCAGCCCAAGACAGGGGGCGGACTATGGCTACACCTTC
CASSPRQGADYGYTF